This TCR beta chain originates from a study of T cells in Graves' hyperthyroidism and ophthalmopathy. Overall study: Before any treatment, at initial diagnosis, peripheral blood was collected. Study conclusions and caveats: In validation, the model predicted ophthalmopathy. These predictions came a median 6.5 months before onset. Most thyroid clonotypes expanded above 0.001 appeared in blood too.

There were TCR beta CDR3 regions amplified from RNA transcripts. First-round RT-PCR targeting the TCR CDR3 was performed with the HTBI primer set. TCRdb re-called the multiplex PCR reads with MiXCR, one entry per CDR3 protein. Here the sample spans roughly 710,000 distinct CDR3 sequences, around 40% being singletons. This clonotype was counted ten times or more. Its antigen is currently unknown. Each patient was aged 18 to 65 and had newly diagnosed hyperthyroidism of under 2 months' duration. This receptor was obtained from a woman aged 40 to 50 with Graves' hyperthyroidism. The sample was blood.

The CDR3: CSANRGPYEQYF. The CDR3, as DNA: TGCAGTGCTAACAGGGGTCCCTACGAGCAGTACTTC. The chain employs TRBV20-1 and TRBJ2-7; 7 nucleotides line up with TRBD1. Germline CDR1 is DFQATT and CDR2 is SNEGSKA (reference sequence). After removal of 4 bases from V and 2 bases from J, the junction contained 2 bases not matched to a gene. This CDR3 is built from 12 residues.